This T cell receptor beta chain was sequenced for a study of regulatory T cells in long-lasting Graves disease. Time point defined: newly diagnosed GD, antithyroid drugs for less than 3 months. Construction of the TCR library relied on RNA isolated from PBMCs. Germline assignment: CDR1 SNHLY and CDR2 FYNNEI. Losses at the gene ends were 10 bases for V and 8 bases for J; bases not matched to a gene: 19. The CDR3 spans 15 residues. CDR3 regions were amplified by Arm-PCR using iRepertoire HTBI primers to build TCR beta libraries. Original handling: In the combined samples, 62 TRBV and 11 to 15 TRBJ segments were identified. TCRdb ran MiXCR on the multiplex PCR reads and lists one entry per CDR3 protein. Here the V and J calls rest on TCRdb's processing, not on the authors' analysis. In the table there are about 240,000 distinct CDR3 sequences, around 21% of which are singletons. This clonotype was found many times.

The V and J genes are TRBV2 and TRBJ1-2; 7 positions agree with TRBD1. This TCR came from a female donor with Graves disease. The sample in question was peripheral blood mononuclear cells (PBMCs), obtained at new diagnosis, from a patient treated with antithyroid drugs. CDR3 amino acids: CATWSAGQYIEGYTF. CDR3 in DNA: TGTGCCACCTGGTCGGCGGGACAGTATATCGAGGGCTACACCTTC.